The rows below give T cell receptor beta chains drawn from one sample of a study of blood T cell repertoires in COVID-19. Sequenced by immunoSEQ multiplex PCR; TCRdb stores in-frame clones only, minus some. The data contain about 350,000 clones, 88% of them singletons. Material for sequencing was PBMCs or T cells enriched from blood (not recorded which). The receptors were gathered from a woman in her 30s who had been exposed to COVID-19. Both conserved end residues are trimmed from each CDR3. Fields, in order: CDR3 length, V gene, CDR3 protein.

12 | TRBV6-5 | ASSYQGGRYGYT
12 | TRBV11-2 | ASSHRQGSGEQY
12 | TRBV29-1 | SVALQGYNQPQH
13 | TRBV25-1 | ASSTGQGDTGELF
12 | TRBV3-1/TRBV3-2 | ASSHLLRFGEQY
11 | TRBV10-3 | AISGTTTYEQY
14 | TRBV6-5 | ASSYSRLAERETQY
14 | TRBV18 | ASSPYERTANYGYT
10 | TRBV6-6 | ASRNTGGGYT
12 | TRBV7-9 | ASSSGTANTEAF
13 | TRBV18 | ASSPLAGDHNEQF
12 | TRBV11-1 | ASSLEDQVTEAF
13 | TRBV7-8 | ASSLRDTGGNTIY
11 | TRBV29-1 | SVVTGHSYEQY
13 | TRBV27 | ASSLIRAGAYEQY
13 | TRBV30 | AWNLLAGGPGEQF
12 | TRBV6-5 | VISKVSTPLEQY
10 | TRBV7-9 | ASSYGDTEAF
15 | TRBV4-2 | ASSQEWLAGGKVTQY
14 | TRBV3-1/TRBV3-2 | ASSQERLAGVNEQF
15 | TRBV18 | ASSAQQGPDSGNTIY
13 | TRBV19 | ASSIRLALGNEQF
14 | TRBV7-3 | ASSASRNGGAYGYT